This TCR beta chain was recorded in a study of blood T cell repertoires in COVID-19. Whole-study context: Samples came from the United States, Italy and Spain, spanning acute and convalescent COVID-19. T cells, B-cell-depleted T cells, or PBMCs supplied cDNA or gDNA.

Study processing details: Quantification of nucleated cells was approximated via reference gene primer amplification. The data were produced by immunoSEQ multiplex PCR, yet TCRdb's version contains in-frame clones alone and is incomplete. V and J calls and clone size follow that table, whereas D and trimming were derived from the DNA. The sample has over 150,000 clones; roughly 73% are singletons. Germline values: CDR1 MDHEN, CDR2 SYDVKM. With V trimmed by 5 bases and J by 8 bases, 6 bases remained unmatched. CDR3 length equals 13 residues. The chain couples TRBV28 to TRBJ1-2; 9 positions agree with TRBD1. This sequence originates from a man between 65 and 85 years old with acute or convalescent COVID-19. Sequencing used peripheral blood. In DNA form, the CDR3 reads TGTGCCAGCAGTCCCGACAGGGGGGGAGGCTACACCTTC. Amino acids: CASSPDRGGGYTF.